This TCR beta chain was sequenced during a study of CD8+ T cells in alopecia areata. Study-level findings and limits: Researchers report lesional scalp, most notably alopecia totalis/universalis, outstripped normal scalp in clonality. Among the cells sequenced in scalp samples are also the resident alphabeta T cells of normal skin. With patients, TCR sharing proved less clear than in mice, a difference possibly related to HLA.

The authors extracted RNA and reverse transcribed it into cDNA as the sequencing template. Assay: immunoSEQ multiplex PCR; the TCRdb copy retains only in-frame clones and omits some. The sample shows a few hundred thousand clones, more than 50% of them seen only once. This clone was found a few times. The antigen is not known. One end of the junction fails to match germline, which may point to a read error. CD4+ and CD8+ T cells were sorted from PBMCs. The CDR3 runs 10 residues. Germline values: CDR1 SGHAT, CDR2 FQNNGV. J is TRBJ1-4 and V is TRBV11-2, with no clear D. This sequence originates from a human donor in good health. The sequencing sample was made of CD8+ T cells sorted from blood. The chain's CDR3 is CASSLAAPHF. The CDR3 region has the DNA TGTGCCAGCAGCTTGGCGGCACCCCATTTT.